Listed below are T cell receptor beta chains from one sample, sequenced in a study of identifying expanded T cells in peripheral blood. Clones were sequenced by immunoSEQ multiplex PCR, and TCRdb holds only the in-frame ones, with some missing. Here the sample spans approximately 100,000 clones, less than 90% being singletons. Specimen: blood. These receptors originate from a person aged 18 to 70 in good health. Each CDR3 is given with its conserved first and last residue. The D gene is left open where the match is weak. Clone size is shown for a subset of rows, as once, few, many or a class of expanded clone.

J: TRBJ1-5; size: NA; D: NA; V: TRBV5-5; DNA: TGTGCCAGCAGCTTTCTACAGGAGGGGCAGCCCCAGCATTTT; CDR3: CASSFLQEGQPQHF
J: TRBJ1-2; size: NA; D: NA; V: TRBV7-8; DNA: TGTGCCAGCAGCTCGGACTGGGCCGGTGGCTACACCTTC; CDR3: CASSSDWAGGYTF
J: TRBJ2-4; size: NA; D: NA; V: TRBV28; DNA: TGTGCCAGCAGTTTACCCGGACGGCAAGTGGCCAAAAACATTCAGTACTTC; CDR3: CASSLPGRQVAKNIQYF
J: TRBJ2-3; size: NA; D: NA; V: TRBV30; DNA: TGTGCCTGGGGAAAGATTAGCACAGATACGCAGTATTTT; CDR3: CAWGKISTDTQYF
J: TRBJ1-4; size: NA; D: NA; V: TRBV15; DNA: TGTGCCACCAGCAGAGATGCAGGCCAGGATGAAAAACTGTTTTTT; CDR3: CATSRDAGQDEKLFF
J: TRBJ2-1; size: NA; D: TRBD2; V: TRBV5-4; DNA: TGTGCCAGCAGCCCAGGACTAGCGGATGAGCAGTTCTTC; CDR3: CASSPGLADEQFF
J: TRBJ2-7; size: once; D: TRBD1; V: TRBV5-1; DNA: TGCGCCAGCAGCCGATTCGGGACAGGGGGCACGGAGCAGTACTTC; CDR3: CASSRFGTGGTEQYF
J: TRBJ2-1; size: NA; D: TRBD2; V: TRBV14; DNA: TGTGCCAGCAGCTCCGGACTAGCGGGATACAATGAGCAGTTCTTC; CDR3: CASSSGLAGYNEQFF
J: TRBJ2-3; size: NA; D: NA; V: TRBV5-1; DNA: TGCGCCAGCATGGACCGGAGCACAGATACGCAGTATTTT; CDR3: CASMDRSTDTQYF
J: TRBJ2-3; size: NA; D: NA; V: TRBV5-6; DNA: TGTGCCAGCAGCTTGTGGGGGGACCTCCGGGGCCTCAGCACAGATACGCAGTATTTT; CDR3: CASSLWGDLRGLSTDTQYF
J: TRBJ2-2; size: NA; D: NA; V: TRBV15; DNA: TGTGCCACCAGCAGAGATCGACAGTGGAACACCGGGGAGCTGTTTTTT; CDR3: CATSRDRQWNTGELFF
J: TRBJ2-7; size: once; D: NA; V: TRBV7-3; DNA: TGTGCCAGCAGCATCGGACAGCTGGGTACCTACGAGCAGTACTTC; CDR3: CASSIGQLGTYEQYF
J: TRBJ1-5; size: once; D: TRBD1; V: TRBV7-2; DNA: TGTGCCAGCAGCCGAGCCCCGGGACAGGGCCGGACCCAGCATTTT; CDR3: CASSRAPGQGRTQHF
J: TRBJ2-1; size: few; D: NA; V: TRBV7-7; DNA: TGTGCCAGCAGCTTATCAGGGGTCAATGAGCAGTTCTTC; CDR3: CASSLSGVNEQFF
J: TRBJ1-3; size: NA; D: NA; V: TRBV19; DNA: TGTGCCAGTATGAGACAGAACTCTGGAAACACCATATATTTT; CDR3: CASMRQNSGNTIYF
J: TRBJ1-5; size: once; D: NA; V: TRBV7-9; DNA: TGTGCCAGCAGCTTAAGTAGCCGGCCCCAGCATTTT; CDR3: CASSLSSRPQHF
J: TRBJ2-7; size: NA; D: NA; V: TRBV6-1; DNA: TGTGCCAGCAGTGAAGCTACTATCTACGAGCAGTACTTC; CDR3: CASSEATIYEQYF
J: TRBJ2-5; size: NA; D: NA; V: TRBV2; DNA: TGTGCCAGCAAGAAGTCGGGACCCACCCAAGAGACCCAGTACTTC; CDR3: CASKKSGPTQETQYF
J: TRBJ2-2; size: once; D: NA; V: TRBV5-1; DNA: TGCGCCAGCAGCTTGGTAGGACAGAGTTACGGGGAGCTGTTTTTT; CDR3: CASSLVGQSYGELFF
J: TRBJ1-4; size: NA; D: NA; V: TRBV4-3; DNA: TGCGCCAGCAGCCAAGGAGGATTTGGGACTAATGAAAAACTGTTTTTT; CDR3: CASSQGGFGTNEKLFF
J: TRBJ1-2; size: few; D: NA; V: TRBV25-1; DNA: TGTGCCAGCAGGGAAGAGGGTAATCGGGGCTACACCTTC; CDR3: CASREEGNRGYTF
J: TRBJ1-1; size: NA; D: TRBD1; V: TRBV7-9; DNA: TGTGCCAGCAGCTTAGGGACAGGGAGCGCTTTCTTT; CDR3: CASSLGTGSAFF
J: TRBJ2-5; size: NA; D: TRBD2; V: TRBV9; DNA: TGTGCCAGCAGCGAGACCCCTAGCGGGGGTGGCCAAGAGACCCAGTACTTC; CDR3: CASSETPSGGGQETQYF
J: TRBJ1-5; size: NA; D: NA; V: TRBV19; DNA: TGTGCCAGTAGTCACCCTAGCGGGAACAATCAGCCCCAGCATTTT; CDR3: CASSHPSGNNQPQHF
J: TRBJ2-7; size: NA; D: NA; V: TRBV28; DNA: TGTGCCAGCAGAGCTACAGGGTACGAGCAGTACTTC; CDR3: CASRATGYEQYF
J: TRBJ2-7; size: NA; D: TRBD2; V: TRBV10-1; DNA: TGCGCCAGCAGTGAGCACGGACTAGCGGAGGCCGACTACGAGCAGTACTTC; CDR3: CASSEHGLAEADYEQYF
J: TRBJ1-6; size: NA; D: NA; V: TRBV11-2; DNA: TGTGCCAGCAGCTCCAGCTCCTATAATTCACCCCTCCACTTT; CDR3: CASSSSSYNSPLHF
J: TRBJ1-2; size: NA; D: NA; V: TRBV7-9; DNA: TGTGCCAGCCCGCCTGACCAAACCATCTATGGCTACACCTTC; CDR3: CASPPDQTIYGYTF
J: TRBJ2-7; size: NA; D: NA; V: TRBV27; DNA: TGTGCCAGCTCCATAGGGCTAGCGACGGCCTACGAGCAGTACTTC; CDR3: CASSIGLATAYEQYF
J: TRBJ1-4; size: NA; D: NA; V: TRBV6-1; DNA: TGTGCCAGCTTTGTGGGGGCTGGAGAAAAACTGTTTTTT; CDR3: CASFVGAGEKLFF
J: TRBJ1-2; size: large; D: TRBD1; V: TRBV6-5; DNA: TGTGCCAGCAGTTACTCCCCGGACAGGACTTATGGCTACACCTTC; CDR3: CASSYSPDRTYGYTF
J: TRBJ2-7; size: NA; D: NA; V: TRBV30; DNA: TGTGCCGCCGTCCGGGTAGGCTCCTACGAGCAGTACTTC; CDR3: CAAVRVGSYEQYF
J: TRBJ2-3; size: NA; D: NA; V: TRBV7-2; DNA: TGTGCCAGCAGCTTATTAGGGGGGGCAGATACGCAGTATTTT; CDR3: CASSLLGGADTQYF
J: TRBJ1-3; size: NA; D: NA; V: TRBV18; DNA: TGTGCCAGCATAGAAAACACCATATATTTT; CDR3: CASIENTIYF
J: TRBJ1-6; size: NA; D: TRBD1; V: TRBV6-5; DNA: TGTGCCAGCAGATCTGGACAGGGGAATTCACCCCTCCACTTT; CDR3: CASRSGQGNSPLHF
J: TRBJ2-1; size: once; D: TRBD2; V: TRBV5-8; DNA: TGTGCCCGCCAGGGCCCTAGCGGAAACAATGAGCAGTTCTTC; CDR3: CARQGPSGNNEQFF
J: TRBJ2-3; size: NA; D: TRBD2; V: TRBV5-1; DNA: TGCGCCAGCAGCTTACTAGCGCCTAGCACAGATACGCAGTATTTT; CDR3: CASSLLAPSTDTQYF
J: TRBJ2-1; size: NA; D: TRBD1; V: TRBV18; DNA: TGTGCCAGCTCACCCTCCGGGACAGGGAACTACAATGAGCAGTTCTTC; CDR3: CASSPSGTGNYNEQFF
J: TRBJ2-1; size: NA; D: TRBD2; V: TRBV11-1; DNA: TGTGCCAGCAAGCCTTCTAGCGGACAAAGCTCCTACATGGATGAGCAGTTCTTC; CDR3: CASKPSSGQSSYMDEQFF
J: TRBJ1-1; size: NA; D: TRBD1; V: TRBV4-3; DNA: TGCGCCAGCAGCCGGGCAGGGGGGACTGAAGCTTTCTTT; CDR3: CASSRAGGTEAFF
J: TRBJ1-1; size: once; D: NA; V: TRBV10-2; DNA: TGCGCCAGCAGTGGATGGACAGAGAACACTGAAGCTTTCTTT; CDR3: CASSGWTENTEAFF
J: TRBJ2-4; size: NA; D: TRBD1; V: TRBV19; DNA: TGTGCCAGTAGACACGGGACAGGGGAATTTCAAGCCAAAAACATTCAGTACTTC; CDR3: CASRHGTGEFQAKNIQYF
J: TRBJ2-3; size: many; D: TRBD1; V: TRBV29-1; DNA: TGCAGCGTTGAGACATCCCCGGGACAGAGGACGAAACTGAATACGCAGTATTTT; CDR3: CSVETSPGQRTKLNTQYF
J: TRBJ2-1; size: NA; D: TRBD1; V: TRBV18; DNA: TGTGCCAGCTCACCTACGGGACAGGGTTCCCATGAGCAGTTCTTC; CDR3: CASSPTGQGSHEQFF
J: TRBJ2-1; size: NA; D: NA; V: TRBV11-3; DNA: TGTGCCAGCAGCTTAGCCGTCTACAATGAGCAGTTCTTC; CDR3: CASSLAVYNEQFF
J: TRBJ1-1; size: NA; D: NA; V: TRBV5-5; DNA: TGTGCCAGCAGCTTGGTATATCAGTTGAACACTGAAGCTTTCTTT; CDR3: CASSLVYQLNTEAFF
J: TRBJ1-6; size: NA; D: NA; V: TRBV19; DNA: TGTGCCAGTAGTATAGACACTGGGGTCTATAATTCACCCCTCCACTTT; CDR3: CASSIDTGVYNSPLHF
J: TRBJ1-2; size: NA; D: TRBD1; V: TRBV29-1; DNA: TGCAGTGGACAGGGGGCGACCTATGGCTACACCTTC; CDR3: CSGQGATYGYTF
J: TRBJ2-1; size: NA; D: NA; V: TRBV19; DNA: TGTGCCAGTAGTATAGCCGGACAGACACCTTACAATGAGCAGTTCTTC; CDR3: CASSIAGQTPYNEQFF
J: TRBJ1-6; size: NA; D: NA; V: TRBV18; DNA: TGTGCCAGCTCAGCGGAGAATTCACCCCTCCACTTT; CDR3: CASSAENSPLHF
J: TRBJ1-1; size: NA; D: TRBD1; V: TRBV18; DNA: TGTGCCAGCTCACCGACACAGGGGCCTGCGCCGTCGGAAGCTTTCTTT; CDR3: CASSPTQGPAPSEAFF
J: TRBJ1-3; size: NA; D: TRBD1; V: TRBV19; DNA: TGTGCCAGCCGCCGGGACAGGGGGCCCAACTCTGGAAACACCATATATTTT; CDR3: CASRRDRGPNSGNTIYF
J: TRBJ2-1; size: few; D: TRBD2; V: TRBV2; DNA: TGTGCCAGCAGTGAATGGACTAGCGGGGCTTACAATGAGCAGTTCTTC; CDR3: CASSEWTSGAYNEQFF
J: TRBJ1-1; size: once; D: NA; V: TRBV6-1; DNA: TGTGCCAGCAGTGGGGGTTTAGGTCTCGGTGGAATGAACACTGAAGCTTTCTTT; CDR3: CASSGGLGLGGMNTEAFF